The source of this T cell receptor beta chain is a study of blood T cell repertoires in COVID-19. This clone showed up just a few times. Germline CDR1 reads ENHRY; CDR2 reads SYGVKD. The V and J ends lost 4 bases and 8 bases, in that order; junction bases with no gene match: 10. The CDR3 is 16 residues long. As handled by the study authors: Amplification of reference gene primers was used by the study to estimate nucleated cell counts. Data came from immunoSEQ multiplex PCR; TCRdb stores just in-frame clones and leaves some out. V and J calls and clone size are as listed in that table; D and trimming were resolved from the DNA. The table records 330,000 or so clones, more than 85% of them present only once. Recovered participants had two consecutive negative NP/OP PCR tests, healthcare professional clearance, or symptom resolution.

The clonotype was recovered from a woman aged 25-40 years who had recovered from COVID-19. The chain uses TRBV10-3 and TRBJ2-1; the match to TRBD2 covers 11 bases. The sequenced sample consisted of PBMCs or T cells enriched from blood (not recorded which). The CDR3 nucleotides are TGTGCCATCAGTGGGGCTGTAGCGGGAGGGAGGTATGAGCAGTTCTTC. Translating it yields CAISGAVAGGRYEQFF.